The sequence of this T cell receptor (beta chain) was determined in a study of T cells after yellow fever vaccination. Study in general: In the case of low-cell-number fractions, SMART-Seq v4 Ultra Low Input was used for preparation.

Ten or more counts support this clonotype. Its antigen is currently unknown. TCRdb reprocessed the 5' RACE reads with MiXCR, giving one entry per CDR3 protein. The top ten hold 20% to 25% of the sample, which has some 350,000 distinct CDR3 sequences, approximately 4.2% seen once. Germline V lookup: CDR1 DFQATT, CDR2 SNEGSKA (reference sequence). CDR3 length: 12 residues. Trimming shortened V by 6 bases and J by 1 base, and 9 bases separated the two germline ends. The study's findings and limits: From the bulk population, abundant clonotypes could contaminate and appear within FACS-sorted repertoires. Detected again after the booster were most primary-vaccination clones, at 95% to 98% CD4 and about 90% CD8.

This sequence joins TRBV20-1 and TRBJ1-2; D not certain. The clonotype comes from a man aged 18 to 29 who received the YFV17D yellow fever vaccine. The sample was PBMCs, taken 5 days after the yellow fever booster vaccination. The CDR3 sequence: CSAMTVNYGYTF. CDR3 sequence (DNA): TGCAGTGCCATGACGGTTAACTATGGCTACACCTTC.